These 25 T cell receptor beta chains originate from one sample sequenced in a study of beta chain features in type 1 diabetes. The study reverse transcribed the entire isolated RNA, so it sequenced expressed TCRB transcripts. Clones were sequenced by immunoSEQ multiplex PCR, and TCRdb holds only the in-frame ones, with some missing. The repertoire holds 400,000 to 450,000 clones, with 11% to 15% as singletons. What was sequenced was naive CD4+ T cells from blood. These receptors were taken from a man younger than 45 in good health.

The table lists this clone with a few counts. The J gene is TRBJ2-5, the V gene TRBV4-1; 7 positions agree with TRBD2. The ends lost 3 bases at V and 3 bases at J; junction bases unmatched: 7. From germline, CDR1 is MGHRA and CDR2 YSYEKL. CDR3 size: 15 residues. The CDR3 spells CASSHYGDYKETQYF. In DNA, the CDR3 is TGCGCCAGCAGCCACTACGGGGACTATAAAGAGACCCAGTACTTC.

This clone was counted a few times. The chain's CDR3 is CASSERLHTGELFF. The CDR3 DNA is TGTGCCAGCAGTGAGCGTCTCCACACCGGGGAGCTGTTTTTT. The V and J genes are TRBV2 and TRBJ2-2; no reliable D call. The CDR3 runs 14 residues. Germline CDR1 SNHLY, CDR2 FYNNEI. Trimming removed 3 bases at V and 3 bases at J, with 8 bases between.

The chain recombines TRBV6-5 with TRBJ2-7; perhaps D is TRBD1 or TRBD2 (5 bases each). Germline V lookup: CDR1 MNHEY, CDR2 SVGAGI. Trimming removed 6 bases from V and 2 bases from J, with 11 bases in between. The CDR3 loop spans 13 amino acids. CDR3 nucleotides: TGTGCCAGCAGCCTGGGACGGACCTACGAGCAGTACGTC. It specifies CASSLGRTYEQYV.

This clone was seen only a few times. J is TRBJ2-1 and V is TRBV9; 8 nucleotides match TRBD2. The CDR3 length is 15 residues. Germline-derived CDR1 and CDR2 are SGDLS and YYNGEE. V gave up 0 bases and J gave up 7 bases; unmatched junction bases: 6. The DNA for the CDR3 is TGTGCCAGCAGCGTAGCTGGGACTAGGGTGAATGAGCAGTTCTTC. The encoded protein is CASSVAGTRVNEQFF. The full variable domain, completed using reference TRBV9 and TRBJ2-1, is DSGVTQTPKHLITATGQRVTLRCSPRSGDLSVYWYQQSLDQGLQFLIQYYNGEERAKGNILERFSAQQFPDLHSELNLSSLELGDSALYFCASSVAGTRVNEQFFGPGTRLTVL.

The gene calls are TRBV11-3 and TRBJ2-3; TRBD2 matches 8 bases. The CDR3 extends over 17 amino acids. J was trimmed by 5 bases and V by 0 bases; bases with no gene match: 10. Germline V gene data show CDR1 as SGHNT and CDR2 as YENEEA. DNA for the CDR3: TGTGCCAGCAGCTTAGACGATCCGGGACTAGTAGGAGATACGCAGTATTTT. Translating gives CASSLDDPGLVGDTQYF.

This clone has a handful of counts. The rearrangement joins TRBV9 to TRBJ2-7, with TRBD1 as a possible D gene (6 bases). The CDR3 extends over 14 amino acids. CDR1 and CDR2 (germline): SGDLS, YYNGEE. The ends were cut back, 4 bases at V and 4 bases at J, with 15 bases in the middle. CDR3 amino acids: CASSPNRVTYEQYF. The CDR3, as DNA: TGTGCCAGCAGCCCTAACAGGGTAACGTACGAGCAGTACTTC.

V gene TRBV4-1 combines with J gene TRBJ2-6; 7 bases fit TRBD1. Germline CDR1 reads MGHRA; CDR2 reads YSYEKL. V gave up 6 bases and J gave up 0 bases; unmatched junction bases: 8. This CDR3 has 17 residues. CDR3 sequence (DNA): TGCGCCAGCAGAACGGTTAAGGGGGCCTCTGGGGCCAACGTCCTGACTTTC. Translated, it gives CASRTVKGASGANVLTF.

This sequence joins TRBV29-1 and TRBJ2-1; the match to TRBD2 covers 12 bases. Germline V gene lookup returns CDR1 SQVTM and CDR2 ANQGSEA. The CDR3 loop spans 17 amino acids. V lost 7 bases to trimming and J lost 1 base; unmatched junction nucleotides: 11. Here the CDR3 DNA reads TGCAGCGCGTGGACTAGCGGGAAAGCGGAGTCCTACAATGAGCAGTTCTTC. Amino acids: CSAWTSGKAESYNEQFF.

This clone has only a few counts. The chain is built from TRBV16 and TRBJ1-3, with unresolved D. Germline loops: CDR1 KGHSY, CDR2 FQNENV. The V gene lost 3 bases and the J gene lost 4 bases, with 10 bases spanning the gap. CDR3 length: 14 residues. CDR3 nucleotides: TGTGCCAGCAGCCAGCCGGGCTCAGGAAACACCATATATTTT. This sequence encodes CASSQPGSGNTIYF.

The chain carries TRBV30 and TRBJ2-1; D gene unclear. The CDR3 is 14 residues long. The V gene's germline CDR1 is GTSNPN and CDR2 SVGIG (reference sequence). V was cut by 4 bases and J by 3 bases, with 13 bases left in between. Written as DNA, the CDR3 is TGTGCCTGGAAAGGGCCAATCTTCTACAATGAGCAGTTCTTC. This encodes CAWKGPIFYNEQFF.

The CDR3 is CSGLSLGSYEQYV. The CDR3 DNA follows: TGCAGCGGACTGTCCTTGGGGTCCTACGAGCAGTACGTC. The chain recombines TRBV29-1 with TRBJ2-7; D call uncertain. V was trimmed by 7 bases and J by 1 base, leaving 14 bases between them. The V gene's germline CDR1 is SQVTM and CDR2 ANQGSEA. The CDR3 length is 13 residues.

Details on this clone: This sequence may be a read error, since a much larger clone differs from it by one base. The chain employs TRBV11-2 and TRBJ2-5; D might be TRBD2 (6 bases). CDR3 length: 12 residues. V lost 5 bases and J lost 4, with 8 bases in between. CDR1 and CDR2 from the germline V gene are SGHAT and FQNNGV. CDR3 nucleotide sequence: TGTGCCAGCAGCCCGGGGGTAGAGACCCAGTACTTC. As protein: CASSPGVETQYF.

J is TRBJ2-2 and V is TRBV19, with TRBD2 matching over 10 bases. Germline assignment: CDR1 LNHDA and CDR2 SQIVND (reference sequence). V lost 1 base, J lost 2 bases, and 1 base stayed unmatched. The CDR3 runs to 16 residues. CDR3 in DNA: TGTGCCAGTAGTATAGCACTAGCGGGAAACACCGGGGAGCTGTTTTTT. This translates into CASSIALAGNTGELFF.

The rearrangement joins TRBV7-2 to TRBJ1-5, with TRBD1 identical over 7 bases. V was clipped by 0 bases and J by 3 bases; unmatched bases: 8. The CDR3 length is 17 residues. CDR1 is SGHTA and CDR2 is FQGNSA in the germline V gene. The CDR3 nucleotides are TGTGCCAGCAGCTTAGCCCCTAGACAGGGTTTCAATCAGCCCCAGCATTTT. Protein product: CASSLAPRQGFNQPQHF.

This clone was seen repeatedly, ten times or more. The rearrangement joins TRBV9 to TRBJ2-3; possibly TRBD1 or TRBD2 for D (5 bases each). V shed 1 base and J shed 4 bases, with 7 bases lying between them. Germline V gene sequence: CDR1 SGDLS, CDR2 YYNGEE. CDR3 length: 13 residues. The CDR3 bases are TGTGCCAGCAGCGTACAGGGAGCAGATACGCAGTATTTT. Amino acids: CASSVQGADTQYF.

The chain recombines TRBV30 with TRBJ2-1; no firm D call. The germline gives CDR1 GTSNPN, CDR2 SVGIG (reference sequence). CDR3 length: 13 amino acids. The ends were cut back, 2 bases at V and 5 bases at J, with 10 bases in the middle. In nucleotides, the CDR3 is TGTGCCTGGAGTACGCGGACCGACAATGAGCAGTTCTTC. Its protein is CAWSTRTDNEQFF.

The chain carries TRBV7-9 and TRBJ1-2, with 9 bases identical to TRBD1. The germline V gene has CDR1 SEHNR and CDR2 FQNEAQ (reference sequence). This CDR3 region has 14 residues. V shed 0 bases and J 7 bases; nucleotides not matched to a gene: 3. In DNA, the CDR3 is TGTGCCAGCAGCTTAGCCACAGGGGGCTCTGGCTACACCTTC. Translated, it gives CASSLATGGSGYTF.

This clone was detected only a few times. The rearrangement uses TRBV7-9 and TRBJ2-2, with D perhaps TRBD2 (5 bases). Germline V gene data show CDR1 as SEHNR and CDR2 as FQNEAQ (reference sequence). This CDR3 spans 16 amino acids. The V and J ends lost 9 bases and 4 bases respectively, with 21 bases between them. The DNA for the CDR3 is TGTGCCAGAGAGATAGAGGGCGTCAAGGGCACCGGGGAGCTGTTTTTT. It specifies CAREIEGVKGTGELFF.

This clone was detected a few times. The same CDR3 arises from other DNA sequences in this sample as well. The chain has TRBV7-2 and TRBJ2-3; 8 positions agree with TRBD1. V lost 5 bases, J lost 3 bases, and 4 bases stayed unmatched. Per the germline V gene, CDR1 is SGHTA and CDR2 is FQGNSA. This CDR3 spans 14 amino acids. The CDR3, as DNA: TGTGCCAGCAGCCCCCGGACAGGGACAGATACGCAGTATTTT. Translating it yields CASSPRTGTDTQYF.

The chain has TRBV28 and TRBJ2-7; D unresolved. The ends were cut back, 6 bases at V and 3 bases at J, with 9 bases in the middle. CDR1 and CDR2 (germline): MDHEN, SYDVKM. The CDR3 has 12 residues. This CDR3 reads CASSKTGYEQYF. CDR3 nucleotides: TGTGCCAGCAGCAAAACGGGCTACGAGCAGTACTTC. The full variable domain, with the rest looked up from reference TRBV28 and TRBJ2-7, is DVKVTQSSRYLVKRTGEKVFLECVQDMDHENMFWYRQDPGLGLRLIYFSYDVKMKEKGDIPEGYSVSREKKERFSLILESASTNQTSMYLCASSKTGYEQYFGPGTRLTVT.

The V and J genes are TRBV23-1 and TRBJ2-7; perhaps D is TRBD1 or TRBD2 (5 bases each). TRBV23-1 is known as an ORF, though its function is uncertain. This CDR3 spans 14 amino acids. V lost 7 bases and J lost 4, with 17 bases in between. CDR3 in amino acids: CASNRDGFPYEQYV. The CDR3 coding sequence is TGCGCCAGCAACCGGGACGGCTTCCCGTACGAGCAGTACGTC.

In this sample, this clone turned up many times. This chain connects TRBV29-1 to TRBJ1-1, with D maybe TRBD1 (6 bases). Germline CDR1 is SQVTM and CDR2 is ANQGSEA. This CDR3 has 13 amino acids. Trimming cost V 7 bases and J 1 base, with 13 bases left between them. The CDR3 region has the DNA TGCAGCGCCGAACAGGGAACGAACACTGAAGCTTTCTTT. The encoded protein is CSAEQGTNTEAFF.

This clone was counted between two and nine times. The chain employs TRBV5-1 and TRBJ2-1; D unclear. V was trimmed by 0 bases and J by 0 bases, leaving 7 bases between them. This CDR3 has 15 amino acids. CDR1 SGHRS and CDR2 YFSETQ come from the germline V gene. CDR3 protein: CASSLVSSSYNEQFF. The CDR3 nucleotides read TGCGCCAGCAGCTTGGTGTCGAGCTCCTACAATGAGCAGTTCTTC. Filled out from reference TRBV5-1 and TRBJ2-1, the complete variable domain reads KAGVTQTPRYLIKTRGQQVTLSCSPISGHRSVSWYQQTPGQGLQFLFEYFSETQRNKGNFPGRFSGRQFSNSRSEMNVSTLELGDSALYLCASSLVSSSYNEQFFGPGTRLTVL.

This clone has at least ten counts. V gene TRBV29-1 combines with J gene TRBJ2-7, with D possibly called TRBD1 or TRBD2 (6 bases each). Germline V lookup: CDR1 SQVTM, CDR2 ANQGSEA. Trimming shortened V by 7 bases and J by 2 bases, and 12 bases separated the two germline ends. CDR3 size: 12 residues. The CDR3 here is CSDRDFTYEQYF. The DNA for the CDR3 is TGCAGCGACAGGGACTTCACCTACGAGCAGTACTTC.

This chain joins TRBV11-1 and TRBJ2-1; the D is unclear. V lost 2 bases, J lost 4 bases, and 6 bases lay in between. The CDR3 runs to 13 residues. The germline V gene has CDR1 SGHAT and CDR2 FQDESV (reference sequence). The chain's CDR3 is CASSLTTYNEQFF. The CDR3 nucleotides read TGTGCCAGCAGCTTAACTACGTACAATGAGCAGTTCTTC.